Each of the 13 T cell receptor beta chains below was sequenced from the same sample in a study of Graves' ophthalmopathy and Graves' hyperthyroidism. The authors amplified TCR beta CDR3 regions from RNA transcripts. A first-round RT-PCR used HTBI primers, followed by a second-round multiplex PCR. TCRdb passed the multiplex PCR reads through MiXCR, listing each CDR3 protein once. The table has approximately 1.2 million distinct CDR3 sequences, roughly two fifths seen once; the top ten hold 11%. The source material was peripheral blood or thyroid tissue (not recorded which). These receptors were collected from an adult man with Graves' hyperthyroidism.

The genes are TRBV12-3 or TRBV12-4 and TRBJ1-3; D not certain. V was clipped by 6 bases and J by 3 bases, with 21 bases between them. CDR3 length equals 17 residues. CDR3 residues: CASRLSRARDIGNTIYF. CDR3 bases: TGTGCCAGCAGGCTATCGCGAGCTAGGGATATTGGAAACACCATATATTTT.

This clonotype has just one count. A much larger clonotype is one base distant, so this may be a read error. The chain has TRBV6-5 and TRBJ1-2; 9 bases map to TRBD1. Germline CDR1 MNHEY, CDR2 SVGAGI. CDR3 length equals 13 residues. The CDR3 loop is CAGRGTGINGYTF. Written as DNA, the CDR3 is TGTGCCGGCAGGGGGACAGGGATTAATGGCTACACCTTC.

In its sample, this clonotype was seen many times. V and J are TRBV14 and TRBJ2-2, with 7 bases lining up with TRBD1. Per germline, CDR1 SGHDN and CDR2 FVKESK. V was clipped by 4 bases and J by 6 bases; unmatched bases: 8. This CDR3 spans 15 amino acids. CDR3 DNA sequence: TGTGCCAGCAGCCGCCTACAGGGGATCGCCGGGGAGCTGTTTTTT. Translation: CASSRLQGIAGELFF.

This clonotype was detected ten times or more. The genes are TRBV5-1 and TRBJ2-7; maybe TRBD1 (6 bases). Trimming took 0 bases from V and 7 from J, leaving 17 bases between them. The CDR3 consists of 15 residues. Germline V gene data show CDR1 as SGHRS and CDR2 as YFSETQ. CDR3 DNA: TGCGCCAGCAGCTTGGCCGGGACACCGGGCGAAGAGCAGTACTTC. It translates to CASSLAGTPGEEQYF.

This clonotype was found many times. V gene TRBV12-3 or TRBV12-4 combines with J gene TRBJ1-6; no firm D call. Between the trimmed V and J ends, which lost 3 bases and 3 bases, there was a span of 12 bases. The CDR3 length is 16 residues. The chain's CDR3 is CASSFARGLYNSPLHF. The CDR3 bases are TGTGCCAGCAGTTTTGCCCGAGGCCTCTATAATTCACCCCTCCACTTT.

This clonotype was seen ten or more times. CDR3 sequence reads: CASSLGGQGVYSYEQYF. DNA of the CDR3: TGTGCCAGCAGCTTAGGGGGACAGGGGGTGTACTCCTACGAGCAGTACTTC. This chain links TRBV7-8 with TRBJ2-7; 11 bases fit TRBD1. V dropped 1 base and J dropped 0; count of bases not matched to a gene: 5. This CDR3 comprises 17 residues. CDR1 and CDR2 from the germline V gene are SGHVS and FQNEAQ.

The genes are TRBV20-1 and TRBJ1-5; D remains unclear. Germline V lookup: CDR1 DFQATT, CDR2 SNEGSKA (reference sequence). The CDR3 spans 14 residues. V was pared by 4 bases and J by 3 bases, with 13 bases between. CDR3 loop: CSATYPGNNQPQHF. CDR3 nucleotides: TGCAGTGCTACGTATCCCGGTAACAATCAGCCCCAGCATTTT.

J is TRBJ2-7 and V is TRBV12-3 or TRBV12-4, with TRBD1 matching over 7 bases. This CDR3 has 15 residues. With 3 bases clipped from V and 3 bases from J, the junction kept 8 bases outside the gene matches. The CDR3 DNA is TGTGCCAGCAGTTTGACGACAGGGACCAACTACGAGCAGTACTTC. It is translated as CASSLTTGTNYEQYF.

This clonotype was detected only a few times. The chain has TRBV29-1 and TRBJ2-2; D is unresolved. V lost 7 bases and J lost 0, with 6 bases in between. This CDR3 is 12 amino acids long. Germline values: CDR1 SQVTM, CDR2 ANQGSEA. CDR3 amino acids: CSGIPNTGELFF. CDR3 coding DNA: TGCAGCGGGATACCGAACACCGGGGAGCTGTTTTTT.

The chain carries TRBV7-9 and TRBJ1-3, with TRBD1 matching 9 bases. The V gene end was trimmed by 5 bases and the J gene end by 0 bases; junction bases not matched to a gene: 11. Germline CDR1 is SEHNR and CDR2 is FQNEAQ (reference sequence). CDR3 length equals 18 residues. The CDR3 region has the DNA TGTGCCAGCAGCCAGCAGACCGGACAGGGGACCTCTGGAAACACCATATATTTT. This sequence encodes CASSQQTGQGTSGNTIYF.

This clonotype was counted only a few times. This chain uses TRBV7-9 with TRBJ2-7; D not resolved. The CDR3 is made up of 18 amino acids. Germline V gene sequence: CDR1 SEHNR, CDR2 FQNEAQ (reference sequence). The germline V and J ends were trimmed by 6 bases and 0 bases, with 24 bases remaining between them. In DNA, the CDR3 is TGTGCCAGCAGTTACTCTGCAGGACCATCCAGTTACTCCTACGAGCAGTACTTC. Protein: CASSYSAGPSSYSYEQYF.

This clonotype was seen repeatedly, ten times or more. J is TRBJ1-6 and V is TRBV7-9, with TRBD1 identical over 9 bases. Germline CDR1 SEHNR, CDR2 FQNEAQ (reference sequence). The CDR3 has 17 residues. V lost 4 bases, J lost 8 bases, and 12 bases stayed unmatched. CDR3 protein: CASSSAGTGFFDSPLHF. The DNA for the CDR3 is TGTGCCAGCAGCTCGGCCGGGACAGGGTTTTTCGATTCACCCCTCCACTTT.

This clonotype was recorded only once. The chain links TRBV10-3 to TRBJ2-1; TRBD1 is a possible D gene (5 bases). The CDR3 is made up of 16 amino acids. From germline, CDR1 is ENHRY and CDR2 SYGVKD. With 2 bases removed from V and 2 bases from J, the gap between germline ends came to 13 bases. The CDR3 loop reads CAISERRRGPYNEQFF. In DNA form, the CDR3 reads TGTGCCATCAGTGAGCGCCGAAGGGGTCCCTACAATGAGCAGTTCTTC.